The 30 T cell receptor beta chains reported below all come from one sample, sequenced in a study of T cells after yellow fever vaccination. TCRdb itself ran the 5' RACE reads through MiXCR, one entry per CDR3 protein. The data contain under 600,000 distinct CDR3 sequences, less than 25% of them singletons. The input for sequencing was PBMCs, taken 21 days after the first yellow fever vaccination. Receptors were obtained from a man younger than 30 who received the YFV17D yellow fever vaccine.

This clonotype was seen more than once but under ten times. V and J are TRBV4-3 and TRBJ1-2; D is ambiguous. V lost 7 bases and J 3 bases, leaving 15 bases between the germline ends. The CDR3 spans 14 residues. CDR1 and CDR2 from the germline V gene are LGHNA and YSLEER. CDR3 protein: CASTNSASYYGYTF. CDR3 nucleotide sequence: TGCGCCAGCACCAATTCAGCGTCCTACTATGGCTACACCTTC.

This clonotype was observed a handful of times. CDR3 nucleotide sequence: TGTGCCTGGAGTGTGGTGGACAGAACAGATACGCAGTATTTT. As protein: CAWSVVDRTDTQYF. The rearrangement uses TRBV30 and TRBJ2-3; TRBD1 might be the D (6 bases). V lost 0 bases, J lost 3 bases, and 10 bases lay in between. The CDR3 extends over 14 amino acids. Looked up from germline, CDR1 is GTSNPN and CDR2 is SVGIG (reference sequence). The full variable domain, rest sourced from reference TRBV30 and TRBJ2-3, is SQTIHQWPATLVQPVGSPLSLECTVEGTSNPNLYWYRQAAGRGLQLLFYSVGIGQISSEVPQNLSASRPQDRQFILSSKKLLLSDSGFYLCAWSVVDRTDTQYFGPGTRLTVL.

This clonotype was counted a few times. The rearrangement joins TRBV7-2 to TRBJ2-7; weak D call: TRBD2 (5 bases). The CDR3 sequence is 12 residues long. The V gene lost 4 bases and the J gene lost 3 bases, with 7 bases spanning the gap. Germline CDR1 reads SGHTA; CDR2 reads FQGNSA. The CDR3 DNA is TGTGCCAGCAGCTCGGGGTTCTACGAGCAGTACTTC. Its translation: CASSSGFYEQYF.

This clonotype was found many times. Its ends do not fully match the called genes, so a read error is possible. This rearrangement joins TRBV5-1 to TRBJ2-2; TRBD2 might be the D (6 bases). The CDR3 totals 15 residues. The germline gives CDR1 SGHRS, CDR2 YFSETQ. The CDR3 spells CASSLRQGGTGELFF. CDR3 DNA sequence: TGTGCCAGCAGCTTACGGCAGGGAGGCACCGGGGAGCTGTTTTTT.

This clonotype was observed a handful of times. The rearrangement joins TRBV5-6 to TRBJ1-6; D gene unclear. Trimming removed 0 bases at V and 6 bases at J, with 10 bases between. CDR3 length: 15 amino acids. Germline CDR1 and CDR2: SGHDT and YYEEEE. CDR3 sequence (DNA): TGTGCCAGCAGCTTGGGGGGTGGTCCTAATTCACCCCTCCACTTT. Amino acid sequence: CASSLGGGPNSPLHF.

This clonotype was recorded many times. CDR3 nucleotide sequence: TGTGCCAGCAGCCCAGGTCGGAGCTCTGGAAACACCATATATTTT. Amino acids: CASSPGRSSGNTIYF. The chain links TRBV7-2 to TRBJ1-3; D gene uncertain. The V and J ends lost 5 bases and 0 bases respectively, with 11 bases between them. Germline V CDR1 and CDR2: SGHTA, FQGNSA. The CDR3 has 15 amino acids.

This clonotype has more than one count but fewer than ten. The V gene is TRBV5-1, the J gene TRBJ1-4; D is unresolved. Germline CDR1 and CDR2: SGHRS and YFSETQ. V lost 4 bases and J lost 0, with 7 bases in between. The CDR3 is 14 residues long. The CDR3, as DNA: TGCGCCAGCAGCCAAGATGCAACTAATGAAAAACTGTTTTTT. Translating gives CASSQDATNEKLFF. The whole variable domain, remainder taken from reference TRBV5-1 and TRBJ1-4, is KAGVTQTPRYLIKTRGQQVTLSCSPISGHRSVSWYQQTPGQGLQFLFEYFSETQRNKGNFPGRFSGRQFSNSRSEMNVSTLELGDSALYLCASSQDATNEKLFFGSGTQLSVL.

The V and J genes are TRBV5-5 and TRBJ1-4; tentatively, D is TRBD1 (5 bases). Per the germline V gene, CDR1 is SGHKS and CDR2 is YYEKEE (reference sequence). This CDR3 is built from 15 residues. V lost 3 bases, J lost 6 bases, and 15 bases lay in between. DNA for the CDR3: TGTGCCAGCAGCTATTCAGGGTCCCAATATGAAAAACTGTTTTTT. As protein: CASSYSGSQYEKLFF.

This chain joins TRBV6-1 and TRBJ2-2; TRBD2 matches 7 bases. Germline V gives CDR1 MNHNS, CDR2 SASEGT. V lost 6 bases, J lost 3 bases, and 7 bases stayed unmatched. CDR3 length equals 15 residues. The CDR3 DNA reads as TGTGCCAGCAGGCTGCTGGGGGGGGACACCGGGGAGCTGTTTTTT. It specifies CASRLLGGDTGELFF.

The V and J genes are TRBV7-2 and TRBJ2-5; 10 nucleotides line up with TRBD2. V trimming: 5 bases; J trimming: 5 bases; junction bases outside the gene matches: 5. Germline lookup yields CDR1 SGHTA and CDR2 FQGNSA. The CDR3 is made up of 14 amino acids. The CDR3 loop is CASSTGLAAETQYF. The CDR3 region has the DNA TGTGCCAGCAGCACCGGACTAGCGGCGGAGACCCAGTACTTC.

V is TRBV6-5 and J is TRBJ2-5; D is perhaps TRBD2 (7 bases). V was clipped by 4 bases and J by 5 bases, with 14 bases between them. The CDR3 has 14 residues. The germline gives CDR1 MNHEY, CDR2 SVGAGI. The CDR3 is CASSFVPGGETQYF. CDR3 bases: TGTGCCAGCAGTTTCGTCCCGGGGGGCGAGACCCAGTACTTC.

This clonotype has more than one count but fewer than ten. V usage is TRBV6-1 and J usage is TRBJ1-1; no clear D gene. The CDR3 has 13 residues. Germline values: CDR1 MNHNS, CDR2 SASEGT. V dropped 5 bases and J dropped 2 bases, with 9 bases sitting between them. CDR3 nucleotide sequence: TGTGCCAGCAGTACCCAGAAAAACACTGAAGCTTTCTTT. Encoded protein: CASSTQKNTEAFF.

The chain has TRBV7-6 and TRBJ2-3; 8 bases line up with TRBD2. The CDR3 contains 14 residues. The trim removed 5 bases at V and 6 bases at J, leaving 7 bases unmatched. CDR1 and CDR2 from the germline V gene are SGHVS and FNYEAQ. The CDR3 bases are TGTGCCAGCAGCCCCGGGACTAGAGCCGATACGCAGTATTTT. Its translation: CASSPGTRADTQYF.

There are a few counts of this clonotype. Here the CDR3 reads CASSHPGLAGGSVQREQYF. The CDR3 DNA follows: TGTGCCAGCAGCCACCCGGGACTAGCGGGGGGATCGGTGCAGCGCGAGCAGTACTTC. The chain combines TRBV3-1 with TRBJ2-7, with 15 positions matching TRBD2. Unmatched junction bases numbered 15, after V lost 3 bases and J lost 6 bases. The CDR3 consists of 19 residues. Germline V gene sequence: CDR1 LGHDT, CDR2 YNNKEL (reference sequence).

The chain uses TRBV20-1 and TRBJ2-7; 7 positions match TRBD1. The CDR3 contains 13 residues. Per the germline V gene, CDR1 is DFQATT and CDR2 is SNEGSKA (reference sequence). Trimming at V came to 6 bases and at J to 4 bases, leaving 9 bases not matched to a gene. The CDR3 protein is CSAPVAQGYEQYF. In nucleotides, the CDR3 is TGCAGTGCCCCGGTAGCACAGGGGTACGAGCAGTACTTC.

This clonotype has at least ten counts. The rearrangement joins TRBV7-2 to TRBJ2-4; D ambiguous. CDR1 is SGHTA and CDR2 is FQGNSA in the germline V gene. The V end was cut by 0 bases, the J end by 0 bases, with 3 bases between. The CDR3 runs 14 residues. The CDR3 sequence is CASSLALAKNIQYF. Written as DNA, the CDR3 is TGTGCCAGCAGCTTAGCGCTAGCCAAAAACATTCAGTACTTC.

V gene TRBV11-2 combines with J gene TRBJ2-7; 9 positions match TRBD2. V dropped 3 bases and J dropped 1; count of bases not matched to a gene: 10. The CDR3 is made up of 17 amino acids. Germline loops: CDR1 SGHAT, CDR2 FQNNGV. CDR3 residues: CASSLGLAGRVSYEQYF. Written as DNA, the CDR3 is TGTGCCAGCAGCTTGGGTCTAGCGGGGCGCGTATCCTACGAGCAGTACTTC.

This chain joins TRBV6-1 and TRBJ2-3; D perhaps matches TRBD2 (5 bases). CDR3 length: 16 amino acids. V lost 6 bases and J lost 4, with 20 bases in between. The germline gives CDR1 MNHNS, CDR2 SASEGT. The CDR3 nucleotides are TGTGCCAGCAGAACGCTACGGGGTGCTTATGCAGATACGCAGTATTTT. Amino acid sequence: CASRTLRGAYADTQYF.

The chain uses TRBV3-1 and TRBJ2-7; D gene ambiguous. This CDR3 spans 14 amino acids. Germline-derived CDR1 and CDR2 are LGHDT and YNNKEL (reference sequence). V dropped 1 base and J dropped 1 base, with 8 bases sitting between them. The CDR3 loop reads CASSQVGQSYEQYV. The CDR3 nucleotides read TGTGCCAGCAGCCAAGTAGGCCAGTCCTACGAGCAGTACGTC.

The table lists this clonotype with a few counts. In DNA form, the CDR3 reads TGTGCCAGCAGCTTATATTCAGGCAGGGGCACAGATACGCAGTATTTT. Translating gives CASSLYSGRGTDTQYF. The chain couples TRBV7-3 to TRBJ2-3; D is perhaps TRBD1 (5 bases). This CDR3 is 16 amino acids long. Per germline, CDR1 SGHTA and CDR2 FQGTGA. The V and J ends lost 2 bases and 1 base respectively, with 13 bases between them.

The gene calls are TRBV7-9 and TRBJ2-1; TRBD2 aligns across 16 bases. Germline CDR1 SEHNR, CDR2 FQNEAQ (reference sequence). J gave up 10 bases and V 6 bases, and 9 bases lay outside the gene matches. This CDR3 is 16 amino acids long. The CDR3 coding sequence is TGTGCCAGCAGAGCTGGGACTAGCGGGGGGGCAGGAGAGCAGTTCTTC. Translated, it gives CASRAGTSGGAGEQFF.

This clonotype came up a few times. The chain recombines TRBV30 with TRBJ1-6; 9 bases are shared with TRBD1. The CDR3 spans 13 residues. V trimming: 4 bases; J trimming: 8 bases; junction bases outside the gene matches: 3. The germline V gene encodes CDR1 GTSNPN and CDR2 SVGIG (reference sequence). The CDR3 bases are TGTGCCTGGACGGGACAGGGAGATTCACCCCTCCACTTT. It encodes CAWTGQGDSPLHF.

This clonotype appeared a few times. The V gene is TRBV20-1, the J gene TRBJ2-5; 8 nucleotides agree with TRBD2. Trimming at V came to 1 base and at J to 7 bases, leaving 11 bases not matched to a gene. This CDR3 contains 15 residues. The germline gives CDR1 DFQATT, CDR2 SNEGSKA (reference sequence). CDR3 amino acids: CSARAEAGAPGTQYF. The CDR3 region has the DNA TGCAGTGCTAGAGCCGAAGCGGGGGCCCCAGGGACCCAGTACTTC.

This clonotype was counted a few times. The V and J genes are TRBV6-5 and TRBJ1-4, with D unclear. In germline, CDR1 is MNHEY, CDR2 SVGAGI. Trimming took 4 bases from V and 8 from J, leaving 14 bases between them. The CDR3 length is 14 residues. The DNA of the CDR3 is TGTGCCAGCAGTTTGGGCCGTTCGAAGGAAAAACTGTTTTTT. It encodes CASSLGRSKEKLFF.

This chain's CDR3 is CASSDRGLGTGELFF. The CDR3 DNA is TGTGCCAGCTCGGACAGGGGGCTCGGGACCGGGGAGCTGTTTTTT. J is TRBJ2-2 and V is TRBV18; TRBD1 aligns across 11 bases. J was trimmed by 5 bases and V by 6 bases; bases with no gene match: 5. The CDR3 runs to 15 residues. CDR1 KGHSH and CDR2 LQKENI come from the germline V gene.

Concerning this clonotype: One end of the junction does not line up with germline, which may come from a read error. The J gene is TRBJ1-4, the V gene TRBV4-1; 10 positions match TRBD1. CDR3 length: 16 residues. Germline V CDR1 and CDR2: MGHRA, YSYEKL. The chain's CDR3 is CASSQDGTGANEKLFF. The DNA of the CDR3 is TGCGCCAGCAGCCAAGACGGGACAGGGGCTAACGAAAAACTGTTTTTT.

This chain links TRBV18 with TRBJ1-1; the D gene is possibly TRBD1 (6 bases). The CDR3 consists of 13 residues. The V end lost 3 bases, the J end lost 5 bases, and 10 bases lay between the germline ends. The germline gives CDR1 KGHSH, CDR2 LQKENI. As DNA, the CDR3 is TGTGCCAGCTCACCGAACCAGGGGACTGAAGCTTTCTTT. Amino acid sequence: CASSPNQGTEAFF.

The chain uses TRBV12-3 or TRBV12-4 and TRBJ1-2; D unclear. Trimming left V 7 bases short and J 8 bases short, with 17 bases between. This CDR3 spans 13 amino acids. CDR3 coding DNA: TGTGCCAGCACCTCTCCGGGTGATGGCGGCTACACCTTC. The encoded protein is CASTSPGDGGYTF.

This clonotype was seen a few times. This rearrangement joins TRBV23-1 to TRBJ2-4, with D maybe TRBD1 (5 bases). TRBV23-1 is annotated as an ORF whose role is uncertain. The CDR3 loop spans 15 amino acids. The V gene lost 4 bases and the J gene lost 0 bases, with 10 bases spanning the gap. The CDR3 protein is CASSRRTIAKNIQYF. Here the CDR3 DNA reads TGCGCCAGCAGTCGCCGGACAATAGCCAAAAACATTCAGTACTTC.

This chain connects TRBV7-2 to TRBJ2-2, with D possibly being TRBD1 or TRBD2 (5 bases each). The germline V gene has CDR1 SGHTA and CDR2 FQGNSA. V dropped 5 bases and J dropped 4 bases, with 14 bases sitting between them. This CDR3 is built from 15 residues. DNA for the CDR3: TGTGCCAGCAGCCATGGGGACCTACTCACCGGGGAGCTGTTTTTT. Amino acids: CASSHGDLLTGELFF.